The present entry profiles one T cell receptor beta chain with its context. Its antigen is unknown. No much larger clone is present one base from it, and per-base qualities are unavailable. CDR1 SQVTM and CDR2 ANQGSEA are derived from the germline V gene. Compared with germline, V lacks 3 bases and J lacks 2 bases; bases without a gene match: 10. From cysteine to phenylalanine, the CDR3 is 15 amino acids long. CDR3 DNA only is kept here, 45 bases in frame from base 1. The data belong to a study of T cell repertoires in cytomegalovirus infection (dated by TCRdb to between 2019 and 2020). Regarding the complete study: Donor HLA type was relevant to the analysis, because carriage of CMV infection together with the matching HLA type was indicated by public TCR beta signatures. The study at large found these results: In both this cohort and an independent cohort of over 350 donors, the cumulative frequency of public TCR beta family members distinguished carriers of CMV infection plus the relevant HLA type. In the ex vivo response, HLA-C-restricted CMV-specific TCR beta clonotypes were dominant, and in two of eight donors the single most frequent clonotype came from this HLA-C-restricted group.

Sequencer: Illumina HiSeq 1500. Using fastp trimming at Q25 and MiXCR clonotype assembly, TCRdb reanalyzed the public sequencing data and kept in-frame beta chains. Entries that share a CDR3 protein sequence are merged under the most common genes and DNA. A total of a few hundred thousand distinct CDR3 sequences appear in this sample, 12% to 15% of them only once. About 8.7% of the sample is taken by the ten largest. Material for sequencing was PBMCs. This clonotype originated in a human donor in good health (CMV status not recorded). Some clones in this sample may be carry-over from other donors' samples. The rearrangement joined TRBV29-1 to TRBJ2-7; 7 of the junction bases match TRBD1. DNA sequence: TGCAGCGTTGAGACCAGGGGGTCGGACGCCTACGAGCAGTACTTC. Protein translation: CSVETRGSDAYEQYF.